This T cell receptor beta chain stems from a study of blood T cell repertoires in COVID-19. This CDR3 has 14 amino acids. Trimming removed 4 bases at V and 6 bases at J, with 11 bases between. The germline gives CDR1 SGHRS, CDR2 YFSETQ. In the source study's methods: Scientists estimated how many nucleated cells there were by amplifying reference gene primers. Produced via immunoSEQ multiplex PCR; TCRdb's table is partial and in-frame only. V, J and clone size are taken as reported in that table, and D and trimming were inferred from the DNA itself. The repertoire holds 150,000 to 200,000 clones, about 89% seen once, with around 3.3% in the top ten.

The rearrangement joins TRBV5-1 to TRBJ1-6; TRBD1 might be the D (5 bases). Sequencing was performed on peripheral blood. The receptor's source is a man aged 65-85 years with acute or convalescent COVID-19. This CDR3 is CASSPGTFNSPLHF. The CDR3 DNA reads TGCGCCAGCAGCCCCGGGACTTTTAATTCACCCCTCCACTTT.